Following are 31 T cell receptor beta chains from one sample sequenced in a study of blood T cell repertoires in COVID-19. Here immunoSEQ multiplex PCR was the method, and the copy in TCRdb shows in-frame clones only, minus some. The repertoire includes some 72,000 clones, around 80% of them detected once, and around 13% sits in the top ten. Sample: peripheral blood. The receptors here all came from a man between 45 and 60 years old with COVID-19, enrolled during active disease.

This clone turned up a few times. DNA of the CDR3: TGTGCCAGCAGTTTAGCGGGAGGAGGTACCGGGGAGCTGTTTTTT. Its translation is CASSLAGGGTGELFF. The chain employs TRBV28 and TRBJ2-2; TRBD2 agrees at 8 bases. The germline gives CDR1 MDHEN, CDR2 SYDVKM. The CDR3 contains 15 residues. Losses at the gene ends were 2 bases for V and 5 bases for J; bases not matched to a gene: 4.

The chain employs TRBV2 and TRBJ2-7; TRBD2 aligns across 11 bases. The V segment lost 3 bases and the J segment 4 bases; nucleotides outside the gene matches: 2. The length of the CDR3 is 14 residues. Germline CDR1 reads SNHLY; CDR2 reads FYNNEI. DNA of the CDR3: TGTGCCAGCAGTGAGCTAGCGGGAGGTTACGAGCAGTACTTC. Its protein is CASSELAGGYEQYF.

The chain carries TRBV7-9 and TRBJ2-1; 10 bases are shared with TRBD2. The CDR3 runs to 16 residues. Germline V gene lookup returns CDR1 SEHNR and CDR2 FQNEAQ (reference sequence). Germline trimming cut 4 bases from V and 5 bases from J; bases unmatched to any gene: 8. CDR3 DNA sequence: TGTGCCAGCAGCTCCTTCGGGACTAGCGTCCACAATGAGCAGTTCTTC. Its translation: CASSSFGTSVHNEQFF.

The chain carries TRBV3-1 (or the pseudogene TRBV3-2) and TRBJ2-7, with TRBD2 matching 15 bases. V dropped 1 base and J dropped 7; count of bases not matched to a gene: 5. Germline V lookup: CDR1 LGHDT, CDR2 YNNKEL (reference sequence). This CDR3 has 16 residues. This chain's CDR3 is CASSQAGLAGGGEQYF. The DNA for the CDR3 is TGTGCCAGCAGCCAAGCGGGACTAGCGGGAGGTGGGGAGCAGTACTTC.

V is TRBV28 and J is TRBJ2-7; 8 positions agree with TRBD2. The V segment lost 6 bases and the J segment 3 bases; nucleotides outside the gene matches: 10. Germline V gene sequence: CDR1 MDHEN, CDR2 SYDVKM. The CDR3 has 15 residues. This chain's CDR3 is CASSPLWSGSYEQYF. CDR3 sequence (DNA): TGTGCCAGCAGCCCCCTCTGGAGCGGGAGCTACGAGCAGTACTTC.

The genes are TRBV12-5 and TRBJ2-5, with D unclear. The germline CDR1 and CDR2 sequences are LGHNT and FRNRAP. CDR3 length equals 15 residues. V lost 1 base and J 2 bases, leaving 11 bases between the germline ends. CDR3 loop: CASGLGRSRQETQYF. The CDR3 coding sequence is TGTGCTAGTGGTTTGGGACGGAGTCGGCAAGAGACCCAGTACTTC.

The CDR3 DNA sequence: TGCGCCAGCAGCCTCAGGACAAACACAGATACGCAGTATTTT. Its translation: CASSLRTNTDTQYF. J is TRBJ2-3 and V is TRBV4-1; TRBD1 is a possible D gene (5 bases). This CDR3 has 14 residues. The V gene lost 4 bases and the J gene lost 2 bases, with 10 bases spanning the gap. CDR1 and CDR2 (germline): MGHRA, YSYEKL.

This clone was observed a handful of times. The chain combines TRBV7-9 with TRBJ2-7, with 8 bases aligning to TRBD2. The CDR3 has 17 amino acids. J gave up 3 bases and V 1 base, and 11 bases lay outside the gene matches. Per germline, CDR1 SEHNR and CDR2 FQNEAQ (reference sequence). This CDR3 is CASSLDPRGLGHYEQYF. The CDR3 DNA follows: TGTGCCAGCAGCTTAGATCCGAGGGGACTAGGCCACTACGAGCAGTACTTC. Full variable domain (missing parts from reference TRBV7-9 and TRBJ2-7): DTGVSQNPRHKITKRGQNVTFRCDPISEHNRLYWYRQTLGQGPEFLTYFQNEAQLEKSRLLSDRFSAERPKGSFSTLEIQRTEQGDSAMYLCASSLDPRGLGHYEQYFGPGTRLTVT.

V is TRBV2 and J is TRBJ2-2, with D uncertain. Trimming stripped 7 bases from V and 2 bases from J, with 11 bases between. The CDR3 is made up of 14 amino acids. Germline CDR1 SNHLY, CDR2 FYNNEI. The DNA of the CDR3 is TGTGCCAGCACCCAAACTCCTAACACCGGGGAGCTGTTTTTT. It is translated as CASTQTPNTGELFF.

The genes are TRBV6-5 and TRBJ1-2; D is ambiguous. Germline assignment: CDR1 MNHEY and CDR2 SVGAGI. This CDR3 is 10 amino acids long. V gave up 8 bases and J gave up 8 bases, with 9 bases separating them. CDR3 in DNA: TGTGCCAGCCGACTGTCAGGCTACACCTTC. This gives the protein CASRLSGYTF.

This rearrangement joins TRBV5-1 to TRBJ2-5; TRBD1 agrees at 7 bases. CDR3 length: 15 amino acids. Trimming at V came to 0 bases and at J to 5 bases, leaving 7 bases not matched to a gene. Germline lookup yields CDR1 SGHRS and CDR2 YFSETQ. The CDR3 loop is CASSLEGAEKETQYF. CDR3 in DNA: TGCGCCAGCAGCTTGGAGGGGGCTGAGAAGGAGACCCAGTACTTC. The full variable domain, its missing parts supplied by reference TRBV5-1 and TRBJ2-5, is KAGVTQTPRYLIKTRGQQVTLSCSPISGHRSVSWYQQTPGQGLQFLFEYFSETQRNKGNFPGRFSGRQFSNSRSEMNVSTLELGDSALYLCASSLEGAEKETQYFGPGTRLLVL.

This clone was found a few times. This chain connects TRBV11-2 to TRBJ2-1; 10 bases are a match to TRBD2. The CDR3 is 18 residues long. With 0 bases clipped from V and 12 bases from J, the junction kept 17 bases outside the gene matches. The V gene's germline CDR1 is SGHAT and CDR2 FQNNGV. CDR3 nucleotides: TGTGCCAGCAGCTTAGATCAGCTGGCTAGCGGGGGTAACGGGGGGCAGTTCTTC. It codes for CASSLDQLASGGNGGQFF.

This clone has a handful of counts. CDR3 nucleotide sequence: TGTGCCAGCCGCACTTACAATGAGCAGTTCTTC. Translating gives CASRTYNEQFF. This chain connects TRBV28 to TRBJ2-1; D is ambiguous. This CDR3 spans 11 amino acids. Germline CDR1 reads MDHEN; CDR2 reads SYDVKM. Trimming pared 8 bases from V and 4 bases from J, leaving 6 bases between.

The chain couples TRBV2 to TRBJ1-1; perhaps TRBD1 as D (5 bases). This CDR3 comprises 13 residues. Germline lookup yields CDR1 SNHLY and CDR2 FYNNEI. V was shortened by 3 bases and J by 4 bases, with 9 bases between the two germline ends. CDR3 protein: CASSDQGITEAFF. CDR3 sequence (DNA): TGTGCCAGCAGTGATCAGGGCATCACTGAAGCTTTCTTT.

This rearrangement joins TRBV27 to TRBJ1-2; 9 bases are shared with TRBD1. Germline assignment: CDR1 MNHEY and CDR2 SMNVEV (reference sequence). The ends lost 3 bases at V and 8 bases at J; junction bases unmatched: 13. CDR3 size: 16 residues. The CDR3 coding sequence is TGTGCCAGCAGTTTCACGACCCGGGACAGGGCTAAGGGCTACACCTTC. Translation gives CASSFTTRDRAKGYTF.

This rearrangement joins TRBV11-2 to TRBJ2-1; maybe TRBD1 (6 bases). This CDR3 contains 13 residues. CDR1 and CDR2 from the germline V gene are SGHAT and FQNNGV. Trimming took 6 bases from V and 9 from J, leaving 15 bases between them. CDR3 coding DNA: TGTGCCAGCAGAGGGACAATGTGGGGTGAGCAGTTCTTC. Protein product: CASRGTMWGEQFF.

The chain is built from TRBV24-1 and TRBJ2-5, with TRBD1 as a possible D gene (6 bases). Looked up from germline, CDR1 is KGHDR and CDR2 is SFDVKD. Trimming took off 4 bases at V and 4 bases at J, with 18 bases between the two ends. The CDR3 loop spans 16 amino acids. The CDR3 spells CATSEGWGRDLETQYF. CDR3 nucleotide sequence: TGTGCCACCAGTGAAGGGTGGGGGCGCGACTTAGAGACCCAGTACTTC.

The rearrangement links TRBV15 to TRBJ1-2; the D is unclear. In germline, CDR1 is LNHNV, CDR2 YYDKDF (reference sequence). CDR3 size: 10 residues. The CDR3 protein is CALPDYGYTF. CDR3 bases: TGTGCTCTCCCCGACTATGGCTACACCTTC.

This chain uses TRBV27 with TRBJ1-6; D ambiguous. Deletions cut 9 bases from V and 0 bases from J, with 15 bases between. The CDR3 runs 16 residues. Per the germline V gene, CDR1 is MNHEY and CDR2 is SMNVEV (reference sequence). CDR3: CASAPGASSYNSPLHF. As DNA, the CDR3 is TGTGCCAGTGCGCCAGGCGCCAGCTCCTATAATTCACCCCTCCACTTT.

The chain has TRBV13 and TRBJ1-2; 9 bases agree with TRBD1. This CDR3 has 14 residues. J was trimmed by 4 bases and V by 5 bases; bases with no gene match: 5. Germline assignment: CDR1 PRHDT and CDR2 FYEKMQ (reference sequence). CDR3 protein: CASSKDRGSYGYTF. The CDR3 DNA sequence: TGTGCCAGCAGCAAGGACAGGGGCTCCTATGGCTACACCTTC.

This chain uses TRBV18 with TRBJ1-1; no reliable D call. The CDR3 consists of 13 residues. In germline, CDR1 is KGHSH, CDR2 LQKENI. V gave up 3 bases and J gave up 0 bases, with 5 bases separating them. The CDR3 coding sequence is TGTGCCAGCTCACCTAACATGAACACTGAAGCTTTCTTT. Protein sequence: CASSPNMNTEAFF.

This clone has only one observation. V usage is TRBV2 and J usage is TRBJ2-1, with 7 bases that match TRBD1. Losses at the gene ends were 8 bases for V and 3 bases for J; bases not matched to a gene: 4. This CDR3 spans 13 amino acids. Germline V CDR1 and CDR2: SNHLY, FYNNEI. CDR3: CASRGQSYNEQFF. CDR3 DNA: TGTGCCAGCCGGGGACAGAGCTACAATGAGCAGTTCTTC.

The gene calls are TRBV11-2 and TRBJ1-3, with 8 positions matching TRBD1. Germline CDR1 SGHAT, CDR2 FQNNGV. With V trimmed by 3 bases and J by 3 bases, 4 bases remained unmatched. The CDR3 sequence is 15 residues long. The CDR3 region has the DNA TGTGCCAGCAGCTTGTCCGGGACAGGTGGAAACACCATATATTTT. Residues: CASSLSGTGGNTIYF.

Written as DNA, the CDR3 is TGTGCCAGTAGACAACAGGGGTATAATTCACCCCTCCACTTT. Translation: CASRQQGYNSPLHF. The chain links TRBV19 to TRBJ1-6; 7 bases agree with TRBD1. The J segment lost 4 bases and the V segment lost 6 bases, leaving 3 bases of the junction unmatched. Germline lookup yields CDR1 LNHDA and CDR2 SQIVND (reference sequence). The length of the CDR3 is 14 residues.

The chain recombines TRBV5-5 with TRBJ1-1, with 7 bases lining up with TRBD1. Germline V lookup: CDR1 SGHKS, CDR2 YYEKEE (reference sequence). The CDR3 consists of 13 residues. Germline trimming cut 1 base from V and 3 bases from J; bases unmatched to any gene: 0. CDR3 DNA sequence: TGTGCCAGCAGCTTGACAGGGGACACTGAAGCTTTCTTT. It is translated as CASSLTGDTEAFF.

This clone was detected many times. J is TRBJ2-2 and V is TRBV7-9; 7 positions agree with TRBD1. Germline V gene lookup returns CDR1 SEHNR and CDR2 FQNEAQ (reference sequence). The CDR3 spans 15 residues. Germline trimming cut 0 bases from V and 3 bases from J; bases unmatched to any gene: 1. CDR3 in amino acids: CASSLAGGYTGELFF. CDR3 bases: TGTGCCAGCAGCTTAGCAGGGGGCTACACCGGGGAGCTGTTTTTT.

The rearrangement joins TRBV6-1 to TRBJ1-5, with D maybe TRBD1 (5 bases). The V gene lost 3 bases and the J gene lost 6 bases, with 12 bases spanning the gap. CDR1 MNHNS and CDR2 SASEGT come from the germline V gene. The CDR3 extends over 14 amino acids. DNA for the CDR3: TGTGCCAGCAGTGATGGGGCTGCTCCTCAGCCCCAGCATTTT. This gives the protein CASSDGAAPQPQHF.

CDR3 sequence: CASSYTQGMYTF. In nucleotides, the CDR3 is TGTGCCAGCAGTTACACCCAGGGGATGTACACCTTC. This chain links TRBV6-2 or TRBV6-3 with TRBJ1-2; D perhaps matches TRBD1 (6 bases). Deletions cut 2 bases from V and 11 bases from J, with 12 bases between. The CDR3 runs 12 residues. The germline gives CDR1 MNHEY, CDR2 SVGEGT.

CDR3 loop: CASSQDGQGLTEKLFF. For the CDR3, the DNA is TGCGCCAGCAGCCAAGATGGGCAGGGGTTAACTGAAAAACTGTTTTTT. The chain combines TRBV4-3 with TRBJ1-4; weak D call: TRBD1 (6 bases). V was pared by 0 bases and J by 7 bases, with 15 bases between. Germline loops: CDR1 LGHNA, CDR2 YSLEER. This CDR3 contains 16 residues.

The chain has TRBV7-3 and TRBJ1-1, with 8 bases fitting TRBD1. The V and J ends lost 2 bases and 1 base, in that order; junction bases with no gene match: 3. Germline CDR1 SGHTA, CDR2 FQGTGA. The CDR3 runs 15 residues. The CDR3 region is CASSLEGTGNTEAFF. The CDR3 DNA follows: TGTGCCAGCAGCTTAGAAGGGACAGGGAACACTGAAGCTTTCTTT.

The chain carries TRBV11-2 and TRBJ1-2, with no clear D. Trimming left V 5 bases short and J 2 bases short, with 12 bases between. Germline V lookup: CDR1 SGHAT, CDR2 FQNNGV. CDR3 length: 14 residues. The CDR3 DNA sequence: TGTGCCAGCAGCCTTCGGGAGTCCAACTATGGCTACACCTTC. Residues: CASSLRESNYGYTF.